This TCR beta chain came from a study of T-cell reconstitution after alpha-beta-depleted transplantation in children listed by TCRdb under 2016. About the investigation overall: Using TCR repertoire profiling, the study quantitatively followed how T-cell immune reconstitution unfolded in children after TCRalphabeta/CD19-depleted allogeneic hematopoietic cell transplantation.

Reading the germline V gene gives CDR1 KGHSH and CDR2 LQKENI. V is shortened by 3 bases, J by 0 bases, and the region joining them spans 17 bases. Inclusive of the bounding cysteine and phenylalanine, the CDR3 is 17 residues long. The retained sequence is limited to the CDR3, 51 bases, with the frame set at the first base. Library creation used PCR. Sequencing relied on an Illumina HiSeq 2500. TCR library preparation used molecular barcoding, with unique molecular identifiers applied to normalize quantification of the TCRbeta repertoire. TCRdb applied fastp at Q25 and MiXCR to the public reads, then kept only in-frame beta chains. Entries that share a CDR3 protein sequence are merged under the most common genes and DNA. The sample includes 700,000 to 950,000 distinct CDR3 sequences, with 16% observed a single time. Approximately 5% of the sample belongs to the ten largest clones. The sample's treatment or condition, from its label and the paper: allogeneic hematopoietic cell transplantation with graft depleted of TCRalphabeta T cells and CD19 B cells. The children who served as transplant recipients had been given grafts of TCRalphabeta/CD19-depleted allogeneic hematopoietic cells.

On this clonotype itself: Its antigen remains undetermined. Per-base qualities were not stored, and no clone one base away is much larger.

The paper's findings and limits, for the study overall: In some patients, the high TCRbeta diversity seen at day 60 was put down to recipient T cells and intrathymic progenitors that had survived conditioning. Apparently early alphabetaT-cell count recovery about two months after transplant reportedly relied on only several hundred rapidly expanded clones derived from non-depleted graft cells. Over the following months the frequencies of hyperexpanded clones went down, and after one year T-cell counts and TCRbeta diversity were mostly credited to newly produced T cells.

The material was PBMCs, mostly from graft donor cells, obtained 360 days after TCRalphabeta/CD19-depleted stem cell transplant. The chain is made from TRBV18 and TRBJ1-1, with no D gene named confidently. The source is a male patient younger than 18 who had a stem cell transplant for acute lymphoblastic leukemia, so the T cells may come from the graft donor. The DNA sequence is TGTGCCAGCTCACCGCCCCGGGGAAGGAGCATGAACACTGAAGCTTTCTTT. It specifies CASSPPRGRSMNTEAFF. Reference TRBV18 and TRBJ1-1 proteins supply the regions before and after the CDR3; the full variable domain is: NAGVMQNPRHLVRRRGQEARLRCSPMKGHSHVYWYRQLPEEGLKFMVYLQKENIIDESGMPKERFSAEFPKEGPSILRIQQVVRGDSAAYFCASSPPRGRSMNTEAFFGQGTRLTVV.